This entry lists 26 T cell receptor beta chains sequenced from one sample in a study of shared clonotypes between healthy human individuals. Produced via immunoSEQ multiplex PCR; TCRdb's table is partial and in-frame only. This repertoire shows about 2.3 million clones, approximately 95% found once; its top ten account for about 0.39%. The specimen was naive CD4+ T cells from PBMCs. Sample subset: CD45RA+ positively selected. These receptors were obtained from a man aged 18 to 35 in good health. Some clones in this sample may be carry-over from other donors' samples.

Here the CDR3 reads CASSAGQETQYF. CDR3 nucleotides: TGTGCCAGCAGCGCGGGCCAAGAGACCCAGTACTTC. V and J are TRBV5-4 and TRBJ2-5; possibly TRBD2 for D (5 bases). The CDR3 totals 12 residues. Germline V gives CDR1 SGHNT, CDR2 YYREEE (reference sequence). Trimming stripped 4 bases from V and 1 base from J, with 5 bases between.

The rearrangement joins TRBV30 to TRBJ1-2; possible D gene TRBD1, 5 bases. V lost 5 bases and J 6 bases, leaving 22 bases between the germline ends. The CDR3 has 15 amino acids. The germline gives CDR1 GTSNPN, CDR2 SVGIG (reference sequence). In nucleotides, the CDR3 is TGTGCCTGGGTACCGGGACGGATCCCGTGGAATGGCTACACCTTC. Translating it yields CAWVPGRIPWNGYTF.

The chain couples TRBV5-1 to TRBJ1-2, with D unclear. CDR1 is SGHRS and CDR2 is YFSETQ in the germline V gene. The CDR3 contains 16 residues. Between the trimmed V and J ends, which lost 3 bases and 3 bases, there was a span of 18 bases. The CDR3, as DNA: TGCGCCAGCAGCTCTCCCCCCGGGGTACGAGACTATGGCTACACCTTC. As protein: CASSSPPGVRDYGYTF.

The chain combines TRBV5-1 with TRBJ2-1; D possibly matches TRBD1 or TRBD2 (6 bases each). Trimming left V 5 bases short and J 7 bases short, with 13 bases between. Germline CDR1 and CDR2: SGHRS and YFSETQ. The CDR3 has 13 amino acids. In DNA form, the CDR3 reads TGCGCCAGCAGTCGGGGGCCGGAAAATGAGCAGTTCTTC. Protein sequence: CASSRGPENEQFF.

The chain couples TRBV28 to TRBJ1-5; D is ambiguous. V lost 7 bases, J lost 2 bases, and 12 bases lay in between. This CDR3 has 14 residues. CDR1 MDHEN and CDR2 SYDVKM come from the germline V gene. The CDR3 sequence is CASKQLSGNQPQHF. CDR3 nucleotide sequence: TGTGCCAGCAAGCAGTTGTCGGGCAATCAGCCCCAGCATTTT.

This chain connects TRBV18 to TRBJ2-7; 9 nucleotides line up with TRBD1. Per germline, CDR1 KGHSH and CDR2 LQKENI. V shed 2 bases and J 5 bases; nucleotides not matched to a gene: 7. The CDR3 loop spans 15 amino acids. Here the CDR3 DNA reads TGTGCCAGCTCACCAGGACAGGGGCGCAAGAACGAGCAGTACTTC. It specifies CASSPGQGRKNEQYF.

This clone has only one observation. Other DNA sequences of this sample code for an identical CDR3. J is TRBJ1-5 and V is TRBV18; D is uncertain. Germline V gene sequence: CDR1 KGHSH, CDR2 LQKENI. V lost 3 bases and J lost 0, with 3 bases in between. The CDR3 is 13 residues long. The CDR3 DNA sequence: TGTGCCAGCTCACCGAGTAGCAATCAGCCCCAGCATTTT. This gives the protein CASSPSSNQPQHF.

The CDR3 here is CASSTRDRPNYGYTF. DNA of the CDR3: TGTGCCAGCAGTACCCGGGACAGACCTAACTATGGCTACACCTTC. This rearrangement joins TRBV6-6 to TRBJ1-2; 7 nucleotides align to TRBD1. The CDR3 has 15 residues. Trimming cost V 5 bases and J 0 bases; bases outside gene matches: 6. Germline values: CDR1 MNHNY, CDR2 SVGAGI (reference sequence).

The genes are TRBV10-1 and TRBJ1-2; D ambiguous. Germline V gives CDR1 WNHNN, CDR2 SYGVQD (reference sequence). CDR3 length: 12 residues. Trimming shortened V by 2 bases and J by 7 bases, and 8 bases separated the two germline ends. This CDR3 is CASSEKRIGYTF. The CDR3 coding sequence is TGCGCCAGCAGTGAGAAGCGTATTGGCTACACCTTC.

The chain couples TRBV6-6 to TRBJ2-1; D is ambiguous. This CDR3 has 14 residues. V dropped 0 bases and J dropped 3 bases, with 6 bases sitting between them. The germline V gene has CDR1 MNHNY and CDR2 SVGAGI (reference sequence). The CDR3 here is CASSYSGDYNEQFF. The CDR3 DNA reads TGTGCCAGCAGTTACTCCGGCGACTACAATGAGCAGTTCTTC.

The rearrangement joins TRBV6-6 to TRBJ2-5, with 10 bases matching TRBD1. CDR3 length equals 16 residues. The V segment lost 5 bases and the J segment 3 bases; nucleotides outside the gene matches: 9. Germline lookup yields CDR1 MNHNY and CDR2 SVGAGI (reference sequence). The CDR3 nucleotides read TGTGCCAGCAGTCCCCCGGGACAGGGGTTGAAAGAGACCCAGTACTTC. Translation gives CASSPPGQGLKETQYF.

V gene TRBV5-1 combines with J gene TRBJ2-2, with 7 bases that match TRBD1. The trim removed 4 bases at V and 2 bases at J, leaving 5 bases unmatched. Germline CDR1 reads SGHRS; CDR2 reads YFSETQ. The CDR3 has 15 amino acids. CDR3 sequence (DNA): TGCGCCAGCAGCCCGGGACAGATTAACACCGGGGAGCTGTTTTTT. This translates into CASSPGQINTGELFF. Based on the CDR3 plus reference TRBV5-1 and TRBJ2-2, the full variable domain is KAGVTQTPRYLIKTRGQQVTLSCSPISGHRSVSWYQQTPGQGLQFLFEYFSETQRNKGNFPGRFSGRQFSNSRSEMNVSTLELGDSALYLCASSPGQINTGELFFGEGSRLTVL.

Regarding this clone: The same CDR3 also results from other DNA sequences found in this sample. The rearrangement uses TRBV18 and TRBJ2-7; 8 bases are a match to TRBD2. The germline CDR1 and CDR2 sequences are KGHSH and LQKENI. This CDR3 comprises 15 residues. V lost 6 bases and J lost 3; bases outside the gene matches: 10. CDR3 amino acids: CASSPAAGGNYEQYF. In nucleotides, the CDR3 is TGTGCCAGCTCTCCGGCGGCGGGAGGTAACTACGAGCAGTACTTC.

The chain combines TRBV14 with TRBJ1-2, with 7 bases lining up with TRBD1. V shed 4 bases, J shed 6 bases, and the junction held 5 bases outside the gene matches. Germline V CDR1 and CDR2: SGHDN, FVKESK. The CDR3 is 13 residues long. CDR3 protein: CASSPRQGDGYTF. CDR3 nucleotides: TGTGCCAGCAGCCCCCGTCAGGGGGATGGCTACACCTTC.

The CDR3 region has the DNA TGTGCCAGCAGAATGCAGGGGACGAACATTCAGTACTTC. As protein: CASRMQGTNIQYF. This chain uses TRBV27 with TRBJ2-4; perhaps TRBD1 as D (6 bases). V lost 6 bases to trimming and J lost 7 bases, with 13 bases between them. Germline CDR1 and CDR2: MNHEY and SMNVEV (reference sequence). The CDR3 consists of 13 residues.

The chain is built from TRBV27 and TRBJ2-5; D perhaps matches TRBD1 (5 bases). V was pared by 0 bases and J by 2 bases, with 10 bases between. The CDR3 is 15 amino acids. Germline V gene data show CDR1 as MNHEY and CDR2 as SMNVEV (reference sequence). This CDR3 is CASSLSVTAQETQYF. The CDR3 region has the DNA TGTGCCAGCAGTTTATCTGTGACAGCACAAGAGACCCAGTACTTC.

This chain connects TRBV2 to TRBJ2-5; 7 bases line up with TRBD1. CDR3 size: 13 residues. V shed 4 bases, J shed 4 bases, and the junction held 3 bases outside the gene matches. Germline CDR1 SNHLY, CDR2 FYNNEI. The CDR3 region has the DNA TGTGCCAGCAGTGTTTACAGGGGAGAGACCCAGTACTTC. This encodes CASSVYRGETQYF.

The chain has TRBV25-1 and TRBJ2-5; D may be TRBD1 (6 bases). The germline CDR1 and CDR2 sequences are MGHDK and SYGVNS. V lost 8 bases and J lost 4, with 26 bases in between. The CDR3 contains 17 residues. CDR3 region: CASGPPPSTGYGETQYF. DNA of the CDR3: TGTGCCAGCGGCCCCCCTCCGAGTACAGGGTATGGAGAGACCCAGTACTTC.

This rearrangement joins TRBV28 to TRBJ1-3; TRBD1 matches 8 bases. Germline V lookup: CDR1 MDHEN, CDR2 SYDVKM. V shed 2 bases and J 6 bases; nucleotides not matched to a gene: 6. The CDR3 has 15 amino acids. The CDR3 protein is CASSLMGQVPNTIYF. The DNA of the CDR3 is TGTGCCAGCAGTTTAATGGGACAGGTGCCAAACACCATATATTTT.

The V gene is TRBV14, the J gene TRBJ1-2; D is uncertain. There are 14 residues in the CDR3. The germline CDR1 and CDR2 sequences are SGHDN and FVKESK. With 3 bases removed from V and 4 bases from J, the gap between germline ends came to 12 bases. CDR3 region: CASSHLTELYGYTF. CDR3 sequence (DNA): TGTGCCAGCAGCCACCTCACGGAACTCTATGGCTACACCTTC.

V is TRBV7-3 and J is TRBJ2-3, with D possibly TRBD1 on 6 matching bases. The CDR3 consists of 15 residues. The germline gives CDR1 SGHTA, CDR2 FQGTGA. Between the trimmed V and J ends, which lost 1 base and 6 bases, there was a span of 14 bases. The CDR3 coding sequence is TGTGCCAGCAGCTTAAGTGGGCAGGGGCCGGATACGCAGTATTTT. As protein: CASSLSGQGPDTQYF.

The chain links TRBV5-1 to TRBJ2-7; D is undetermined. Germline CDR1 reads SGHRS; CDR2 reads YFSETQ. Trimming took off 0 bases at V and 4 bases at J, with 20 bases between the two ends. This CDR3 is built from 17 residues. The CDR3 spells CASSLGVVWTVSYEQYF. Written as DNA, the CDR3 is TGCGCCAGCAGCTTGGGGGTTGTTTGGACCGTCAGTTACGAGCAGTACTTC.

A note on this clone: Other DNA sequences in the same sample also yield this CDR3. This chain links TRBV5-1 with TRBJ1-1, with 7 nucleotides matching TRBD1. The CDR3 is made up of 13 amino acids. Germline assignment: CDR1 SGHRS and CDR2 YFSETQ. J was trimmed by 5 bases and V by 5 bases; bases with no gene match: 6. The CDR3 protein is CASRTGTVTEAFF. CDR3 DNA sequence: TGCGCCAGCAGGACCGGGACAGTGACTGAAGCTTTCTTT.

This rearrangement joins TRBV7-2 to TRBJ2-3; D ambiguous. The CDR3 consists of 12 residues. Trimming removed 2 bases at V and 5 bases at J, with 5 bases between. Germline CDR1 SGHTA, CDR2 FQGNSA. CDR3: CASSLNGDTQYF. The DNA of the CDR3 is TGTGCCAGCAGCTTAAACGGAGATACGCAGTATTTT.

This chain links TRBV4-2 with TRBJ2-3, with 11 bases that match TRBD2. V shed 0 bases, J shed 5 bases, and the junction held 10 bases outside the gene matches. Germline V gene sequence: CDR1 LGHNA, CDR2 YNFKEQ. CDR3 length: 18 amino acids. The CDR3 loop reads CASSQDPTSGSRRDTQYF. The CDR3 DNA sequence: TGTGCCAGCAGCCAAGATCCCACTAGCGGGAGTAGGCGAGATACGCAGTATTTT.

Note on this clone: Other DNA sequences in this sample translate to the same CDR3. V gene TRBV7-9 combines with J gene TRBJ1-1; no reliable D call. The CDR3 contains 13 residues. Trimming pared 2 bases from V and 1 base from J, leaving 5 bases between. CDR1 and CDR2 from the germline V gene are SEHNR and FQNEAQ (reference sequence). The DNA for the CDR3 is TGTGCCAGCAGCTTAAGCGAGAACACTGAAGCTTTCTTT. It codes for CASSLSENTEAFF.